This T cell receptor (beta chain) was identified during a study of T cell responses to AZD1222 COVID-19 vaccine. The study, taken as a whole, reports: Just six AZD1222 recipients tested seropositive at baseline. Nearly half of spike-specific TCRs reportedly go after variant regions that carry no mutations.

Regarding this clone: Its matching antigen is unknown.

Generated by immunoSEQ multiplex PCR, the TCRdb table keeps only in-frame clones and is missing some. The sample has under 200,000 clones, over 75% seen once. Trimming took 6 bases from V and 4 from J, leaving 16 bases between them. Germline V lookup: CDR1 MDHEN, CDR2 SYDVKM. The CDR3 loop spans 15 amino acids. Sample: peripheral blood, taken on day 0 of AZD1222 vaccination. The chain recombines TRBV28 with TRBJ1-5; a weak D match, TRBD1 (5 bases). The TCR sequence derives from an adult in good health. CDR3 residues: CASSPYRGENQPQHF. CDR3 coding DNA: TGTGCCAGCAGCCCATATCGGGGCGAGAATCAGCCCCAGCATTTT.